This entry lists 9 T cell receptor beta chains sequenced from one sample in a study of post-analysis software for immune sequencing data. The study's findings and limits: Four or five TRBV segments were more frequent in patients than controls; TRBV5-6, TRBV5-1 and TRBV20-1 belonged to this group.

Their specific antigens are unknown. TCR beta libraries were prepared from cDNA with unique molecular identifiers. TCRdb itself ran the PCR reads through MiXCR, one entry per CDR3 protein. Of roughly 670,000 distinct CDR3 sequences listed, approximately 59% were seen once; the top ten hold around 11%. The source material was blood. The receptors shown here come from a girl aged 2 to 10 with multiple sclerosis.

This chain connects TRBV20-1 to TRBJ1-6; no definite D call. Germline V gene lookup returns CDR1 DFQATT and CDR2 SNEGSKA (reference sequence). This CDR3 contains 13 residues. V gave up 0 bases and J gave up 6 bases, with 6 bases separating them. DNA for the CDR3: TGCAGTGCTAGAGATCCGGGTAATTCACCCCTCCACTTT. It specifies CSARDPGNSPLHF.

The V and J genes are TRBV4-3 and TRBJ1-1; 8 bases match TRBD1. The CDR3 spans 16 residues. From germline, CDR1 is LGHNA and CDR2 YSLEER. V was pared by 4 bases and J by 0 bases, with 7 bases of the junction left unmatched. This CDR3 is CASSPGQGAMNTEAFF. The CDR3 DNA follows: TGCGCCAGCAGCCCAGGGCAGGGGGCTATGAACACTGAAGCTTTCTTT.

The chain links TRBV10-3 to TRBJ2-4; 7 bases fit TRBD1. The V and J ends lost 2 bases and 15 bases, in that order; junction bases with no gene match: 7. Germline V gene lookup returns CDR1 ENHRY and CDR2 SYGVKD. The CDR3 is 12 residues long. CDR3 protein: CAISEGQELVYF. DNA for the CDR3: TGTGCCATCAGTGAGGGACAGGAGCTTGTGTACTTC.

This chain joins TRBV5-1 and TRBJ2-6, with D perhaps TRBD1 (5 bases). Trimming left V 4 bases short and J 0 bases short, with 11 bases between. The CDR3 contains 16 residues. Germline CDR1 and CDR2: SGHRS and YFSETQ. The CDR3 DNA reads as TGCGCCAGCAGCGGCAGGGCGTCCTCTGGGGCCAACGTCCTGACTTTC. Its protein is CASSGRASSGANVLTF.

This clonotype turned up a few times. The chain has TRBV30 and TRBJ1-1; a possible D gene is TRBD1 (5 bases). V was clipped by 1 base and J by 4 bases, with 13 bases between them. Germline CDR1 reads GTSNPN; CDR2 reads SVGIG (reference sequence). The CDR3 runs to 14 residues. CDR3 protein: CAWSGGSGSTEAFF. CDR3 DNA sequence: TGTGCCTGGAGTGGAGGGTCAGGGAGCACTGAAGCTTTCTTT. Complete variable domain (other parts from reference TRBV30 and TRBJ1-1): SQTIHQWPATLVQPVGSPLSLECTVEGTSNPNLYWYRQAAGRGLQLLFYSVGIGQISSEVPQNLSASRPQDRQFILSSKKLLLSDSGFYLCAWSGGSGSTEAFFGQGTRLTVV.

The genes are TRBV30 and TRBJ1-2; 7 nucleotides align to TRBD1. V was clipped by 5 bases and J by 8 bases; unmatched bases: 11. In germline, CDR1 is GTSNPN, CDR2 SVGIG (reference sequence). This CDR3 has 13 residues. This chain's CDR3 is CAWGLGGAGGYTF. The DNA for the CDR3 is TGTGCCTGGGGCTTAGGGGGCGCCGGGGGCTACACCTTC.

This clonotype was detected only a few times. The chain carries TRBV7-3 and TRBJ1-2, with a tentative D call TRBD1 (5 bases). CDR1 and CDR2 from the germline V gene are SGHTA and FQGTGA. V lost 6 bases and J lost 8, with 22 bases in between. The CDR3 contains 15 residues. As DNA, the CDR3 is TGTGCCAGCAGTTTAGAAACAGGCTCGTCTTTCGGCTACACCTTC. Translated, it gives CASSLETGSSFGYTF.

V usage is TRBV20-1 and J usage is TRBJ1-1; 10 nucleotides match TRBD1. Per germline, CDR1 DFQATT and CDR2 SNEGSKA (reference sequence). Trimming removed 5 bases from V and 5 bases from J; junction bases left unmatched: 5. This CDR3 region has 13 residues. DNA of the CDR3: TGCAGTGCTGACAGGGGGCAAGGGACTGAAGCTTTCTTT. Translating gives CSADRGQGTEAFF.

The V call is TRBV4-2, the J call TRBJ2-5; 9 positions match TRBD2. Trimming cost V 0 bases and J 5 bases; bases outside gene matches: 10. The germline CDR1 and CDR2 sequences are LGHNA and YNFKEQ. This CDR3 has 17 amino acids. For the CDR3, the DNA is TGTGCCAGCAGCCAAGAAGGGAGGCGGGAGGGCCGTGAGACCCAGTACTTC. It encodes CASSQEGRREGRETQYF.